This T cell receptor beta chain was sequenced during a study of PD-L1 blockade in urothelial cancer. Looking at the study overall: Of approximately 29 patients, almost 26 were males with bladder-origin urothelial cancer. Individuals in the cohort had been given 0 to 3 earlier chemotherapy regimens.

TCRdb's table, derived via immunoSEQ multiplex PCR, lists solely in-frame clones and lacks some. The data hold about 29,000 clones, with 85% to 90% observed a single time. V shed 4 bases and J 4 bases; nucleotides not matched to a gene: 12. This CDR3 has 17 amino acids. CDR1 is SGDLS and CDR2 is YYNGEE in the germline V gene. The genes are TRBV9 and TRBJ2-1; 9 nucleotides match TRBD1. The receptor's source is a man aged 50-59 years with urothelial cancer. The source was PBMCs, collected around atezolizumab (anti-PD-L1) treatment. CDR3 in DNA: TGTGCCAGCAGCCTCGGGACAGGGACAGGGCGTTACAATGAGCAGTTCTTC. It codes for CASSLGTGTGRYNEQFF. The full variable domain, its missing parts supplied by reference TRBV9 and TRBJ2-1, is DSGVTQTPKHLITATGQRVTLRCSPRSGDLSVYWYQQSLDQGLQFLIQYYNGEERAKGNILERFSAQQFPDLHSELNLSSLELGDSALYFCASSLGTGTGRYNEQFFGPGTRLTVL.